One TCR beta chain is described in this entry. What it binds is unknown. Per the germline V gene, CDR1 is LNHDA and CDR2 is SQIVND (reference sequence). Trimming at V came to 4 bases and at J to 2 bases, leaving 3 bases not matched to a gene. The CDR3 totals 15 residues. Profiled with immunoSEQ multiplex PCR; TCRdb holds only in-frame clones, not every one. The sample includes over 2,000,000 clones, roughly 93% of them seen just once. The record originates from a study of shared clonotypes between healthy human individuals. At the level of the study: Three CD4 naive, three CD4 memory, two CD8 naive and one CD8 memory plate were used per donor.

Naive CD8 cells comprised CD45RO-negative, CCR7-positively selected cells, excluding terminally differentiated effector memory CD45RA+ cells. Whole-study results and caveats: Among donors, the sharing of clonotypes was expected to be influenced by sequencing depth.

The sequence was obtained from a man aged 18 to 30 in good health. Some clones in this sample may be carry-over from other donors' samples. The V call is TRBV19, the J call TRBJ2-7; 12 nucleotides agree with TRBD2. The sample was naive CD8+ T cells from PBMCs. CDR3 coding DNA: TGTGCCAGTAGTACCTGGACTAGCGGGGCCTACGAGCAGTACTTC. It translates to CASSTWTSGAYEQYF.